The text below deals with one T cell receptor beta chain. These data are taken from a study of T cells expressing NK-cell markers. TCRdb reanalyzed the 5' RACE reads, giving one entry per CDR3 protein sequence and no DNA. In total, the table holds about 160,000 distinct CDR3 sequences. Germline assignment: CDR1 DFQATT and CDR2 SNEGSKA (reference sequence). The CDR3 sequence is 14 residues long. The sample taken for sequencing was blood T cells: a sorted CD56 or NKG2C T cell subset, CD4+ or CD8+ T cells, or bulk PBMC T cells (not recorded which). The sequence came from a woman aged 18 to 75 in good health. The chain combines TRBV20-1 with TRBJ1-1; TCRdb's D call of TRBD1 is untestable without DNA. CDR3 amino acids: CSAPGITSNTEAFF.